The 2 T cell receptor beta chains given below trace back to one sample, sequenced in a study of T cells in women clearing cervical HPV infection. Measured with immunoSEQ multiplex PCR; TCRdb has only the in-frame clones, and not every one. Reported are tens of thousands of clones; the ten largest clones contain approximately 22%. The sample consisted of blood buffy coat. These receptors originate from a woman between 18 and 70 years old with a cervical HPV16 infection that either progressed to CIN3+ or cleared (not recorded which).

Regarding this clone: The read stops 3 residues short of the end of the CDR3; the missing end is completed from the germline J gene. The chain recombines TRBV2 with TRBJ2-1, with a weak D call TRBD2 (6 bases). The CDR3 length is 14 residues. The germline V gene encodes CDR1 SNHLY and CDR2 FYNNEI. Trimming pared 4 bases from V and 8 bases from J, leaving 15 bases between. CDR3 DNA, as far as it was read: TGTGCCAGCAGTGTCGCGACTAGGGGCGATGAG. Translated: CASSVATRGDE. The whole CDR3 region reads CASSVATRGDEQFF.

Incomplete CDR3 DNA: TGTGCCAGCAGTCCGGACATTTCGGACTATGGC. Its protein product is CASSPDISDYG. The complete CDR3 sequence is CASSPDISDYGYTF. V is TRBV2 and J is TRBJ1-2; a possible D gene is TRBD1 (5 bases). The CDR3 end is not reached by the read, which stops 3 residues before it; the germline J gene fills it in. This CDR3 region has 14 residues. Germline CDR1 and CDR2: SNHLY and FYNNEI. Trimming stripped 5 bases from V and 3 bases from J, with 13 bases between.